Listed below are T cell receptor beta chains from one sample, sequenced in a study of identical twins. TCRdb itself ran the 5' RACE reads through MiXCR, one entry per CDR3 protein. This sample carries 1,800,000 or so distinct CDR3 sequences, less than 35% of them seen once, and the ten largest clones take about 0.27%. Sequenced: cord blood. The receptor set was obtained from a newborn girl in good health. CDR3s include the opening cysteine and the closing phenylalanine or tryptophan. The order of the fields is J gene, V gene, D gene, clone size, CDR3 DNA, CDR3 protein. The D gene is left open where the match is weak. The size of a clone is reported for some rows only, either as once, few or many, or as a class for expanded clones.

TRBJ1-5 | TRBV10-3 | TRBD1 | many | TGTGCCATCAGGCCACAGGGGAGCAATCAGCCCCAGCATTTT | CAIRPQGSNQPQHF
TRBJ2-5 | TRBV20-1 | TRBD1 | NA | TGCAGTGCTAGACAGGGGGCGTCGGAGACCCAGTACTTC | CSARQGASETQYF
TRBJ2-4 | TRBV5-1 | NA | NA | TGCGCCAGCAGCTTGGAAAGGAACCTGTTAGCCAAAAACATTCAGTACTTC | CASSLERNLLAKNIQYF
TRBJ1-4 | TRBV2 | NA | NA | TGTGCCAGCAAAAATGGGGACATCCCTAATGAAAAACTGTTTTTT | CASKNGDIPNEKLFF
TRBJ1-1 | TRBV10-3 | TRBD1 | once | TGTGCCACGACCGGACAGGGTGGTACTGAAGCTTTCTTT | CATTGQGGTEAFF
TRBJ2-3 | TRBV11-2 | NA | NA | TGTGCCAGCAGCTTAAGAGCTGTACCAATCACAGATACGCAGTATTTT | CASSLRAVPITDTQYF
TRBJ1-2 | TRBV29-1 | TRBD1 | few | TGCAGCGTTGAAGATCTTCATGTGGGCAGGGGGTCTGGCTATGGCTACACCTTC | CSVEDLHVGRGSGYGYTF
TRBJ2-1 | TRBV28 | NA | few | TGTGCCAGCAGTTTATTGGCGGCAGGGAACCATGAGCAGTTCTTC | CASSLLAAGNHEQFF
TRBJ2-1 | TRBV20-1 | NA | few | TGCAGTGCCCCGTGGAGGGCTTCCTACAATGAGCAGTTCTTC | CSAPWRASYNEQFF
TRBJ2-1 | TRBV27 | NA | NA | TGTGCCAGCAGTCCGGACATGGGGGACAATGAGCAGTTCTTC | CASSPDMGDNEQFF
TRBJ1-4 | TRBV7-9 | NA | NA | TGTGCCAGGGTGGGAGAGGGTACTAATGAAAAACTGTTTTTT | CARVGEGTNEKLFF
TRBJ2-7 | TRBV10-3 | NA | NA | TGTGCCATCAGTGAAGACGGCTACCGGTACTTC | CAISEDGYRYF
TRBJ1-3 | TRBV5-5 | NA | NA | TGTGCCAGCAGCCACAGGGCCTCCTCTGGAAACACCATATATTTT | CASSHRASSGNTIYF
TRBJ2-3 | TRBV20-1 | TRBD2 | NA | TGCAGTGCCCTTAGCGGGAAAAGCACAGATACGCAGTATTTT | CSALSGKSTDTQYF
TRBJ1-2 | TRBV20-1 | TRBD1 | few | TGCAGTGCTAGAGGGGGGACAGAATCCTATGGCTACACCTTC | CSARGGTESYGYTF
TRBJ2-1 | TRBV4-1 | NA | NA | TGCGCCAGCAGCCAAGAAGAGGGGAGGTACAATGAGCAGTTCTTC | CASSQEEGRYNEQFF
TRBJ2-3 | TRBV20-1 | NA | NA | TGCAGTGCTGGAGTTCCCTTAGGAGCTACGCAGTATTTT | CSAGVPLGATQYF
TRBJ1-1 | TRBV6-6 | NA | NA | TGTGCCAGCAGTTACGCCCGCCTGAACACTGAAGCTTTCTTT | CASSYARLNTEAFF
TRBJ1-1 | TRBV11-2 | TRBD1 | NA | TGTGCCAGCAGCGACAGGGACATCACTGAAGCTTTCTTT | CASSDRDITEAFF
TRBJ2-7 | TRBV5-4 | NA | few | TGTGCCAGCAGCTTGGGCGGGACCGACTACGAGCAGTACTTC | CASSLGGTDYEQYF
TRBJ1-6 | TRBV7-2 | NA | few | TGTGCCAGCAGCTTAATGGGGGTCATTAATTCACCCCTCCACTTT | CASSLMGVINSPLHF
TRBJ2-7 | TRBV20-1 | NA | NA | TGCAGTGCTAGTCCCGACGGATACTCCTACGAGCAGTACTTC | CSASPDGYSYEQYF
TRBJ2-3 | TRBV25-1 | TRBD2 | few | TGTGCCAGCAGTGAAAGGTTAACCGGGACTAGCGGGAGTGATACGCAGTATTTT | CASSERLTGTSGSDTQYF
TRBJ1-2 | TRBV15 | NA | many | TGTGCCACCAGCTATTACGACGGAAACTATGGCTACACCTTC | CATSYYDGNYGYTF
TRBJ2-7 | TRBV5-1 | NA | NA | TGCGCCAGCAGCTTGGGAGGACCCAACCCCTACAATGAGCAGTACTTC | CASSLGGPNPYNEQYF
TRBJ2-3 | TRBV19 | NA | NA | TGTGCCAGTACCCCAACCCTGACAGGCACCGATACGCAGTATTTT | CASTPTLTGTDTQYF
TRBJ1-2 | TRBV9 | TRBD1 | many | TGTGCCAGCAGCCTATCGACAGGGGGCTTTAACTATGGCTACACCTTC | CASSLSTGGFNYGYTF
TRBJ2-5 | TRBV14 | NA | once | TGTGCCAGCAGCCAAGATCTAAGGGGCTGGGATGAGCAGTACTTC | CASSQDLRGWDEQYF
TRBJ2-3 | TRBV6-1 | TRBD2 | few | TGTGCCAGCAGTGTGGCTAGCGGATACACAGATACGCAGTATTTT | CASSVASGYTDTQYF
TRBJ2-7 | TRBV20-1 | NA | NA | TGCAGTGCTAGGGCACCCTCTCCCTACGAGCAGTACTTC | CSARAPSPYEQYF
TRBJ1-4 | TRBV5-1 | NA | few | TGCGCCAGCAGCTCGGACCAGTTCGGCGAAAAACTGTTTTTT | CASSSDQFGEKLFF
TRBJ2-3 | TRBV7-2 | NA | few | TGTGCCAGCAGCTTTCTAGTGGCGGATACGCAGTATTTT | CASSFLVADTQYF
TRBJ2-3 | TRBV6-5 | TRBD2 | few | TGTGCCAGTCGGATAGGGAGGGGTACAGATACGCAGTATTTT | CASRIGRGTDTQYF
TRBJ2-3 | TRBV10-3 | TRBD1 | many | TGTGCCATCCGGACAGGGAAGGACACAGATACGCAGTATTTT | CAIRTGKDTDTQYF
TRBJ2-1 | TRBV20-1 | TRBD2 | few | TGCAGTGCTAGCCCGACTAGCGGGAGTGGCGATGAGCAGTTCTTC | CSASPTSGSGDEQFF
TRBJ1-2 | TRBV6-1 | TRBD1 | NA | TGTGCCAGCAGTGTCAAGGGGACAGGCGGCTACACCTTC | CASSVKGTGGYTF
TRBJ2-1 | TRBV12-3/TRBV12-4 | NA | NA | TGTGCCAGCAGTTTTACGGGGGCGGGTAGTGAGCAGTTCTTC | CASSFTGAGSEQFF
TRBJ2-7 | TRBV18 | NA | NA | TGTGCCAGCTCACCACCGTGGACCTACGAGCAGTACTTC | CASSPPWTYEQYF
TRBJ1-1 | TRBV5-1 | NA | NA | TGCGCCAGCAGCTTGAGTGGCTGGGTAATCCACACTGAAGCTTTCTTT | CASSLSGWVIHTEAFF
TRBJ2-1 | TRBV7-2 | TRBD2 | NA | TGTGCCAGCAGCTCTCCCGGGAGGTTTTACAATGAGCAGTTCTTC | CASSSPGRFYNEQFF
TRBJ1-3 | TRBV28 | NA | NA | TGTGCCAGCAGTTTGAACGGAAACACCATATATTTT | CASSLNGNTIYF
TRBJ2-1 | TRBV27 | TRBD2 | NA | TGTGCCAGCAGTTTTTTTAGCGGGAAATACTACAATGAGCAGTTCTTC | CASSFFSGKYYNEQFF